These 10 T cell receptor beta chains were all obtained from the same sample, sequenced in a study of tumor-infiltrating lymphocytes in primary liver carcinoma (dated by TCRdb to between 2016 and 2019). TCRdb records Illumina HiSeq 2500 as the sequencer. Using a constant-region primer and ProtoScript II reverse transcriptase, TCRbeta-specific cDNA was reverse-transcribed from around 500 ng total RNA. The TCRbeta libraries were prepared through three rounds of nested multiplex PCR following a slightly modified ARM-PCR procedure. Each of the first two PCR rounds ran for approximately 10 cycles using multiplex TRBV1-TRBV30 forward primers together with a Cbeta reverse primer. TCRdb passed the public sequencing reads through fastp at Q25 and MiXCR, retaining productive beta sequences. CDR3 protein duplicates are merged, each entry listing the most common genes and DNA. This sample gives roughly 80,000 distinct CDR3 sequences in total; approximately 69% of them show up just once. Clones ranked in the top ten supply around 24% of the sample.

Without any cell sorting, total RNA and DNA were co-extracted from about 20-30 mg of bulk tissue using the AllPrep DNA/RNA mini kit. The sample taken for sequencing was tumor-adjacent normal liver tissue. The receptors were gathered from a man aged 35 to 55 with primary liver carcinoma and hepatitis B virus infection.

This clonotype turned up a few times. This chain connects TRBV6-5 to TRBJ2-7; 8 positions match TRBD2. The germline gives CDR1 MNHEY, CDR2 SVGAGI. With 5 bases clipped from V and 5 bases from J, the junction kept 8 bases outside the gene matches. The CDR3 consists of 14 residues. This CDR3 reads CASSPGLELNEQYF. DNA of the CDR3: TGTGCCAGCAGTCCGGGACTAGAATTGAACGAGCAGTACTTC.

As for this clonotype: Relative to the germline gene, one junction end is altered; a read error may explain this. V gene TRBV5-4 combines with J gene TRBJ2-2; tentatively, D is TRBD2 (6 bases). Germline V CDR1 and CDR2: SGHNT, YYREEE (reference sequence). The CDR3 runs to 15 residues. CDR3 loop: CTSNLRGTDTGELFF. The CDR3 nucleotides are TGTACCAGCAACTTACGCGGGACGGACACCGGGGAGCTGTTTTTT.

V and J are TRBV6-1 and TRBJ2-2, with 10 bases fitting TRBD2. CDR3 length: 16 residues. Per germline, CDR1 MNHNS and CDR2 SASEGT. J lost 8 bases, V lost 6 bases, and 12 bases had no gene match. The CDR3 nucleotides are TGTGCCAGCAGCTACAGACAAGCGGGAGGGCAGGGGGAGCTGTTTTTT. This gives the protein CASSYRQAGGQGELFF.

As regards this clonotype: This sequence may be a read error, since a much larger clone differs from it by one base. The V and J genes are TRBV28 and TRBJ1-1; D possibly corresponds to TRBD1 (5 bases). Germline V gene sequence: CDR1 MDHEN, CDR2 SYDVKM. This CDR3 has 13 residues. This CDR3 is CASSNLGRTGAFF. In nucleotides, the CDR3 is TGTGCCAGCTCCAATCTGGGGCGAACTGGAGCTTTCTTT.

As for this clonotype: An end of the junction does not agree with germline; a read error may underlie this. The V call is TRBV6-5, the J call TRBJ2-7; 7 bases fit TRBD1. CDR1 and CDR2 from the germline V gene are MNHEY and SVGAGI. The CDR3 covers 16 residues. The CDR3, as DNA: TGTACCAGCAGGCCCGGACAGGCAGCATCCTTCTACGGGCAGTACTTC. This gives the protein CTSRPGQAASFYGQYF.

Details on this clonotype: This likely comes from a read error, as the CDR3 has no conserved phenylalanine or tryptophan at its end. This chain connects TRBV7-8 to TRBJ1-3; D remains unclear. CDR3 length: 12 residues. CDR1 SGHVS and CDR2 FQNEAQ come from the germline V gene. Trimming took off 10 bases at V and 4 bases at J, with 11 bases between the two ends. In nucleotides, the CDR3 is TGTGCCACCGGGATAGGGGGAAACACCATATATCTT. This gives the protein CATGIGGNTIYL.

Regarding this clonotype: Being one base from a much bigger clone, this may be a read error. V usage is TRBV12-3 or TRBV12-4 and J usage is TRBJ2-2; the D gene could be TRBD1 or TRBD2 (5 bases each). The CDR3 covers 15 residues. The CDR3 sequence: CVSSLVLGRGGELFF. The CDR3 coding sequence is TGTGTCAGCAGTTTAGTTCTGGGGCGCGGGGGGGAGCTGTTTTTT.

In this sample, this clonotype turned up a few times. At one end, the junction sequence differs from germline, possibly due to a read error. The rearrangement links TRBV11-1 to TRBJ2-7, with 8 bases lining up with TRBD1. CDR1 is SGHAT and CDR2 is FQDESV in the germline V gene (reference sequence). The CDR3 loop spans 15 amino acids. CDR3 loop: CTSSLISGGGYERYF. DNA of the CDR3: TGTACCAGCAGCTTAATTTCAGGGGGCGGCTACGAGCGGTACTTC.

With respect to this clonotype: Being one base from a much bigger clone, this may be a read error. The CDR3 coding sequence is TGCGCCTGCAGCTTACGGGGATCCGTCGACGAAAAACTGTTTTTT. Translated: CACSLRGSVDEKLFF. The chain couples TRBV5-1 to TRBJ1-4, with no clear D. This CDR3 comprises 15 residues. Germline-derived CDR1 and CDR2 are SGHRS and YFSETQ.

About this clonotype itself: The junction does not match germline at one end; this may be a read error. V and J are TRBV4-3 and TRBJ2-7; D tentatively fits TRBD1 or TRBD2 (6 bases each). CDR3 length: 15 residues. Germline V gene data show CDR1 as LGHNA and CDR2 as YSLEER. The CDR3 is CASSQDRGTGDEQYF. The CDR3 bases are TGCGCCAGCAGCCAAGATAGGGGGACGGGAGACGAGCAGTATTTC.